A single sample is the source of the 30 T cell receptor beta chains below, sequenced in a study of cytomegalovirus exposure and HLA in healthy donors (TCRdb year 2017). Libraries were prepared through the immunoSEQ multiplex PCR assay. For the multiplex PCR, a mixture combining 60 forward primers for TCR Vbeta segments and 13 reverse primers for TCR Jbeta segments was used. Drawn from immuneACCESS, this table holds only the in-frame rearrangements with V and J called that TCRdb kept. Clones are partly lost; checked studies trace under half to an unresolved V gene and leave the rest unexplained. A total of about 200,000 clones appear in this sample, 65% to 85% of them only once. The ten largest make up about 3.1% of the sample. The sample comprised PBMCs. The receptors here all came from a man aged 25-45 years in good health and CMV-seronegative.

The chain combines TRBV28 with TRBJ1-2; D is possibly TRBD1 (6 bases). This CDR3 contains 13 residues. Trimming took off 6 bases at V and 4 bases at J, with 12 bases between the two ends. Germline V gene sequence: CDR1 MDHEN, CDR2 SYDVKM. This CDR3 is CASSRGRIYGYTF. DNA for the CDR3: TGTGCCAGCAGCAGGGGCCGTATCTATGGCTACACCTTC.

This chain joins TRBV6-5 and TRBJ2-1, with 11 nucleotides matching TRBD2. CDR1 and CDR2 from the germline V gene are MNHEY and SVGAGI. This CDR3 is 15 amino acids long. V lost 4 bases, J lost 6 bases, and 5 bases stayed unmatched. The CDR3 loop reads CASSLAGGIPNEQFF. As DNA, the CDR3 is TGTGCCAGCAGTTTAGCGGGGGGGATCCCCAATGAGCAGTTCTTC.

The genes are TRBV7-6 and TRBJ1-5; 7 bases fit TRBD1. Unmatched junction bases numbered 3, after V lost 0 bases and J lost 1 base. This CDR3 has 16 amino acids. Germline CDR1 is SGHVS and CDR2 is FNYEAQ. The CDR3 DNA sequence: TGTGCCAGCAGCTTAGCCGGACAGGAGAGCAATCAGCCCCAGCATTTT. Translating it yields CASSLAGQESNQPQHF.

This clone was recorded a few times. The chain recombines TRBV5-1 with TRBJ2-6; D call uncertain. CDR3 size: 16 residues. V dropped 7 bases and J dropped 2 bases, with 16 bases sitting between them. CDR1 SGHRS and CDR2 YFSETQ come from the germline V gene. CDR3 sequence (DNA): TGCGCCAGCGGTACGGGTTCGGCGGCTGGGGCCAACGTCCTGACTTTC. Its translation is CASGTGSAAGANVLTF.

V gene TRBV7-6 combines with J gene TRBJ2-5; D is ambiguous. Germline V gene lookup returns CDR1 SGHVS and CDR2 FNYEAQ. Trimming removed 4 bases from V and 2 bases from J, with 5 bases in between. The CDR3 spans 12 residues. The CDR3 here is CASSSRQETQYF. In DNA form, the CDR3 reads TGTGCCAGCAGCTCTAGACAAGAGACCCAGTACTTC.

This clone has a handful of counts. The chain has TRBV6-5 and TRBJ1-2, with D perhaps TRBD1 (5 bases). The CDR3 has 12 residues. CDR1 and CDR2 (germline): MNHEY, SVGAGI. V lost 7 bases and J 7 bases, leaving 13 bases between the germline ends. The CDR3 protein is CASMGLRSGYTF. The CDR3 DNA follows: TGTGCCAGCATGGGGCTCAGGAGTGGCTACACCTTC.

The chain carries TRBV19 and TRBJ1-6; 7 bases are a match to TRBD1. Per germline, CDR1 LNHDA and CDR2 SQIVND (reference sequence). Trimming cost V 5 bases and J 11 bases; bases outside gene matches: 18. The CDR3 consists of 17 residues. The DNA of the CDR3 is TGTGCCAGTAGTTTTCTCGGACAGGCCGGTATCCCTCCACCCCTCCACTTT. Its translation: CASSFLGQAGIPPPLHF.

Notes on this clone: One end of the junction fails to match germline, which may point to a read error. The chain couples TRBV7-6 to TRBJ2-6; tentative D call: TRBD2 (6 bases). CDR1 is SGHVS, CDR2 FNYEAQ, per germline. The CDR3 is made up of 16 amino acids. The CDR3 reads CASSLPGDSGASVLTF. In DNA, the CDR3 is TGTGCCAGCAGCTTACCGGGGGACTCTGGGGCCAGCGTCCTGACTTTC.

V is TRBV2 and J is TRBJ1-5, with a possible D match to TRBD1 (5 bases). V was pared by 5 bases and J by 3 bases, with 11 bases between. Germline V CDR1 and CDR2: SNHLY, FYNNEI. There are 14 residues in the CDR3. The CDR3 DNA follows: TGTGCCAGCAGTTTCAGGGAACTCAATCAGCCCCAGCATTTT. Its protein product is CASSFRELNQPQHF. The entire variable domain, with the rest obtained from reference TRBV2 and TRBJ1-5, is as follows: EPEVTQTPSHQVTQMGQEVILRCVPISNHLYFYWYRQILGQKVEFLVSFYNNEISEKSEIFDDQFSVERPDGSNFTLKIRSTKLEDSAMYFCASSFRELNQPQHFGDGTRLSIL.

The chain is built from TRBV27 and TRBJ2-7; D might be TRBD2 (5 bases). Germline lookup yields CDR1 MNHEY and CDR2 SMNVEV (reference sequence). The CDR3 runs 14 residues. V lost 4 bases and J lost 6, with 16 bases in between. The CDR3: CASSSWIKSGEQYF. The CDR3 DNA reads TGTGCCAGCAGTTCTTGGATCAAGAGCGGCGAGCAGTACTTC.

The chain is built from TRBV4-2 and TRBJ2-2; 11 positions agree with TRBD2. This CDR3 region has 17 residues. CDR1 is LGHNA, CDR2 YNFKEQ, per germline. The J segment lost 5 bases and the V segment lost 2 bases, leaving 7 bases of the junction unmatched. The CDR3 protein is CASSQLLSSGGTGELFF. DNA for the CDR3: TGTGCCAGCAGCCAATTACTGTCTAGCGGGGGGACCGGGGAGCTGTTTTTT.

The chain has TRBV6-5 and TRBJ1-1; no firm D call. In germline, CDR1 is MNHEY, CDR2 SVGAGI. This CDR3 is 13 amino acids long. V was pared by 8 bases and J by 0 bases, with 10 bases between. The CDR3 sequence is CASSYGMNTEAFF. The CDR3 DNA sequence: TGTGCCAGCTCATACGGGATGAACACTGAAGCTTTCTTT.

The chain links TRBV6-5 to TRBJ1-4; TRBD1 matches 9 bases. Germline trimming cut 4 bases from V and 10 bases from J; bases unmatched to any gene: 7. Germline V gene sequence: CDR1 MNHEY, CDR2 SVGAGI. The CDR3 is 14 amino acids. CDR3 protein: CASSSRTGEAKLFF. The CDR3 nucleotides read TGTGCCAGCAGTTCAAGGACAGGGGAAGCAAAACTGTTTTTT.

V is TRBV28 and J is TRBJ2-5, with a weak D call TRBD2 (6 bases). The V gene lost 5 bases and the J gene lost 3 bases, with 13 bases spanning the gap. There are 14 residues in the CDR3. CDR1 and CDR2 from the germline V gene are MDHEN and SYDVKM. As DNA, the CDR3 is TGTGCCAGCAGTGGGGGACTTCTAAAAGAGACCCAGTACTTC. Protein sequence: CASSGGLLKETQYF.

V usage is TRBV4-2 and J usage is TRBJ2-5; D call uncertain. Matching the DNA end better, TRBJ2-7 makes the J call doubtful. The CDR3 runs to 16 residues. Germline loops: CDR1 LGHNA, CDR2 YNFKEQ. The CDR3 reads CASSQVSTHEDYEQYF. DNA for the CDR3: TGTGCCAGCAGCCAGGTTTCGACCCACGAGGACTACGAGCAGTACTTC.

This clone was seen a handful of times. V and J are TRBV6-5 and TRBJ2-3, with D tentatively TRBD1 (6 bases). Germline values: CDR1 MNHEY, CDR2 SVGAGI. Trimming pared 7 bases from V and 2 bases from J, leaving 10 bases between. This CDR3 contains 13 residues. DNA for the CDR3: TGTGCCAGCAATGACAGGATCACAGATACGCAGTATTTT. Its translation is CASNDRITDTQYF.

This clone was observed a handful of times. CDR3 in DNA: TGTGCCAGCAGCTTGACGACAGGGGAAAGCTACGAGCAGTACTTC. This codes for CASSLTTGESYEQYF. The rearrangement uses TRBV7-9 and TRBJ2-7, with TRBD1 identical over 8 bases. Per germline, CDR1 SEHNR and CDR2 FQNEAQ (reference sequence). The CDR3 is made up of 15 amino acids. With 3 bases clipped from V and 3 bases from J, the junction kept 7 bases outside the gene matches.

The V and J genes are TRBV4-2 and TRBJ2-7; D is possibly TRBD1 (6 bases). V was cut by 0 bases and J by 2 bases, with 20 bases left in between. CDR1 is LGHNA, CDR2 YNFKEQ, per germline. The CDR3 contains 18 residues. The CDR3 is CASSQETGNEVGTYEQYF. The DNA for the CDR3 is TGTGCCAGCAGCCAAGAAACAGGGAATGAAGTCGGAACCTACGAGCAGTACTTC.

V and J are TRBV7-3 and TRBJ1-6; D gene ambiguous. V lost 4 bases to trimming and J lost 7 bases, with 11 bases between them. The CDR3 consists of 14 residues. The V gene's germline CDR1 is SGHTA and CDR2 FQGTGA. This CDR3 is CASSSGNWNSPLHF. The CDR3 DNA reads as TGTGCCAGCAGCTCCGGGAACTGGAATTCACCCCTCCACTTT. The full variable domain, in which reference TRBV7-3 and TRBJ1-6 provide the parts outside the CDR3, is GAGVSQTPSNKVTEKGKYVELRCDPISGHTALYWYRQSLGQGPEFLIYFQGTGAADDSGLPNDRFFAVRPEGSVSTLKIQRTERGDSAVYLCASSSGNWNSPLHFGNGTRLTVT.

About this clone: A junction end diverges from the germline sequence, so it may reflect a read error. The chain links TRBV18 to TRBJ2-6; the match to TRBD1 covers 7 bases. Per germline, CDR1 KGHSH and CDR2 LQKENI. This CDR3 spans 17 amino acids. The CDR3 DNA sequence: TGTGCCAGCTCCCCCACAGGGGCGAGCTCTGGGGCCAGCGTCCTGACTTTC. Protein: CASSPTGASSGASVLTF.

The chain carries TRBV28 and TRBJ2-7, with D possibly matching TRBD1 (5 bases). The CDR3 extends over 15 amino acids. Germline CDR1 is MDHEN and CDR2 is SYDVKM. The V end lost 5 bases, the J end lost 2 bases, and 16 bases lay between the germline ends. The CDR3 sequence is CASSQTGAATYEQYF. The CDR3, as DNA: TGTGCCAGCAGTCAAACTGGGGCAGCTACCTACGAGCAGTACTTC.

The V call is TRBV4-2, the J call TRBJ1-1, with TRBD1 matching 8 bases. V lost 0 bases, J lost 8 bases, and 2 bases stayed unmatched. Germline V CDR1 and CDR2: LGHNA, YNFKEQ. CDR3 length equals 13 residues. The CDR3 sequence: CASSQEWDREAFF. The CDR3 DNA is TGTGCCAGCAGCCAAGAATGGGACAGGGAAGCTTTCTTT.

The chain links TRBV2 to TRBJ2-7, with TRBD1 identical over 9 bases. Germline values: CDR1 SNHLY, CDR2 FYNNEI. V lost 1 base to trimming and J lost 4 bases; unmatched junction nucleotides: 5. The CDR3 is made up of 15 amino acids. In DNA form, the CDR3 reads TGTGCCAGCAGTGAAGGATGGGACAGGGAATACGAGCAGTACTTC. Translation gives CASSEGWDREYEQYF. The full variable domain, completed using reference TRBV2 and TRBJ2-7, is EPEVTQTPSHQVTQMGQEVILRCVPISNHLYFYWYRQILGQKVEFLVSFYNNEISEKSEIFDDQFSVERPDGSNFTLKIRSTKLEDSAMYFCASSEGWDREYEQYFGPGTRLTVT.

The chain is built from TRBV5-1 and TRBJ2-2; 11 nucleotides line up with TRBD2. Trimming cost V 1 base and J 13 bases; bases outside gene matches: 6. The germline gives CDR1 SGHRS, CDR2 YFSETQ. The CDR3 extends over 14 amino acids. Here the CDR3 DNA reads TGCGCCAGCAGCTTGCCAGGGACTAGCGGTGGGCTGTTTTTT. Protein: CASSLPGTSGGLFF. Full variable domain (missing parts from reference TRBV5-1 and TRBJ2-2): KAGVTQTPRYLIKTRGQQVTLSCSPISGHRSVSWYQQTPGQGLQFLFEYFSETQRNKGNFPGRFSGRQFSNSRSEMNVSTLELGDSALYLCASSLPGTSGGLFFGEGSRLTVL.

J is TRBJ2-1 and V is TRBV29-1, with 8 bases aligning to TRBD2. The CDR3 has 15 amino acids. J was trimmed by 7 bases and V by 2 bases; bases with no gene match: 10. CDR1 SQVTM and CDR2 ANQGSEA come from the germline V gene. DNA of the CDR3: TGCAGCGTTGAAAAGCCCCCCGGGGGGGTGAATGAGCAGTTCTTC. This translates into CSVEKPPGGVNEQFF.

The chain uses TRBV6-1 and TRBJ2-2; possible D gene TRBD1, 6 bases. CDR1 and CDR2 from the germline V gene are MNHNS and SASEGT. Trimming took off 6 bases at V and 4 bases at J, with 15 bases between the two ends. This CDR3 contains 15 residues. In DNA, the CDR3 is TGTGCCAGCAGCCCCTCCGGGACATCCACCGGGGAGCTGTTTTTT. Translating it yields CASSPSGTSTGELFF.

On this clone itself: One end of the junction varies from germline; a read error may be responsible. V is TRBV7-9 and J is TRBJ1-2, with D tentatively TRBD1 (6 bases). CDR3 size: 16 residues. CDR1 and CDR2 from the germline V gene are SEHNR and FQNEAQ (reference sequence). CDR3 protein: CSSSLVQGWVPWGYTF. The CDR3 DNA follows: TGTTCCAGCAGCTTAGTACAGGGATGGGTCCCTTGGGGCTACACCTTC. Full variable domain (remainder filled in from reference TRBV7-9 and TRBJ1-2): DTGVSQNPRHKITKRGQNVTFRCDPISEHNRLYWYRQTLGQGPEFLTYFQNEAQLEKSRLLSDRFSAERPKGSFSTLEIQRTEQGDSAMYLCSSSLVQGWVPWGYTFGSGTRLTVV.

The chain combines TRBV11-2 with TRBJ2-3; no clear D gene. Trimming removed 2 bases from V and 3 bases from J, with 9 bases in between. The CDR3 loop spans 14 amino acids. The germline V gene has CDR1 SGHAT and CDR2 FQNNGV. In DNA, the CDR3 is TGTGCCAGCAGCTTAATCCCGGGTACAGATACGCAGTATTTT. Translated: CASSLIPGTDTQYF.

The J gene is TRBJ2-7, the V gene TRBV19; TRBD2 aligns across 11 bases. J was trimmed by 3 bases and V by 3 bases; bases with no gene match: 1. The CDR3 is 14 residues long. In germline, CDR1 is LNHDA, CDR2 SQIVND (reference sequence). Here the CDR3 reads CASSMTSGDYEQYF. CDR3 in DNA: TGTGCCAGTAGTATGACTAGCGGGGACTACGAGCAGTACTTC. Full variable domain (missing parts from reference TRBV19 and TRBJ2-7): DGGITQSPKYLFRKEGQNVTLSCEQNLNHDAMYWYRQDPGQGLRLIYYSQIVNDFQKGDIAEGYSVSREKKESFPLTVTSAQKNPTAFYLCASSMTSGDYEQYFGPGTRLTVT.

The chain links TRBV7-9 to TRBJ1-6; D uncertain. The V and J ends lost 6 bases and 7 bases respectively, with 16 bases between them. Germline CDR1 reads SEHNR; CDR2 reads FQNEAQ (reference sequence). The CDR3 has 15 residues. As DNA, the CDR3 is TGTGCCAGCAGAAGATCGGCCCGGGAGAATTCACCCCTCCACTTT. Protein sequence: CASRRSARENSPLHF.